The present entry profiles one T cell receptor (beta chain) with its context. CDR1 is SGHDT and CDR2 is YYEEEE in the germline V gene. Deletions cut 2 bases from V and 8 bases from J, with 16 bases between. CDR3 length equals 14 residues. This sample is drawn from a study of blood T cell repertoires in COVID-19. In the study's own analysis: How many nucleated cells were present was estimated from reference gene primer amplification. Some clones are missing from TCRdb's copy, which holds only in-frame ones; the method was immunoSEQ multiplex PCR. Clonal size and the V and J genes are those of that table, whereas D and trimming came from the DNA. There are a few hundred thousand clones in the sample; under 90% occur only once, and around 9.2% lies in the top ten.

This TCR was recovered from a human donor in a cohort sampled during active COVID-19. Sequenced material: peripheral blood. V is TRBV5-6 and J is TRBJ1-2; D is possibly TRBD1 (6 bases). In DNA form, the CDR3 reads TGTGCCAGCAGCTTCGGGGGGCCTGTAGGCGGCTACACCTTC. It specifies CASSFGGPVGGYTF.